These T cell receptor beta chains were read from a single sample in a study of T-cell memory formation after mild COVID-19. TCRdb re-called the 5' RACE reads through MiXCR, storing one row per CDR3 protein. The table lists roughly 150,000 distinct CDR3 sequences, about 15% of them singletons. What was sequenced was PBMCs or a T cell subset sorted from them (not recorded which). Receptors originate from an adult woman who had mild COVID-19 (a few samples of this study predate the infection). Cell type and time point are not known. The CDR3 runs from the conserved cysteine through the conserved F or W. D genes are given only for firm matches. Where a row states a size, it is once, few, many or the class of an expanded clone; other rows omit it.

abundance: NA
j_gene: TRBJ2-2
d_gene: TRBD2
v_gene: TRBV12-3/TRBV12-4
CDR3nt: TGTGCCAGCAGAAAACTAGCGAGCACCGGGGAGCTGTTTTTT
CDR3aa: CASRKLASTGELFF

abundance: NA
j_gene: TRBJ1-1
d_gene: NA
v_gene: TRBV19
CDR3nt: TGTGCCACCCGGACAGTGATGAACACTGAAGCTTTCTTT
CDR3aa: CATRTVMNTEAFF

abundance: few
j_gene: TRBJ2-1
d_gene: TRBD2
v_gene: TRBV4-1
CDR3nt: TGCGCCAGCAGCCCACGGGGACTAGCGCCCGGGGGTGAGCAGTTCTTC
CDR3aa: CASSPRGLAPGGEQFF

abundance: few
j_gene: TRBJ2-1
d_gene: TRBD2
v_gene: TRBV28
CDR3nt: TGTGCCAGCAGTCGGCGGGAGGGCCTCGTAGACAATGAGCAGTTCTTC
CDR3aa: CASSRREGLVDNEQFF

abundance: NA
j_gene: TRBJ2-3
d_gene: TRBD2
v_gene: TRBV18
CDR3nt: TGTGCCAGCTCAGCGACTAGCGGGGAAACAGATACGCAGTATTTT
CDR3aa: CASSATSGETDTQYF

abundance: NA
j_gene: TRBJ2-2
d_gene: TRBD2
v_gene: TRBV2
CDR3nt: TGTGCCAGCAGTGGCCTTTCCTCCACGGGAGGACTCGGGGAGCTGTTTTTT
CDR3aa: CASSGLSSTGGLGELFF

abundance: few
j_gene: TRBJ1-1
d_gene: NA
v_gene: TRBV10-3
CDR3nt: TGTGCCATCAGTGAAACAGGAGGGACTGAAGCTTTCTTT
CDR3aa: CAISETGGTEAFF

abundance: NA
j_gene: TRBJ2-7
d_gene: NA
v_gene: TRBV9
CDR3nt: TGTGCCAGCAGCGTAGCAGGGGCGGGCGAGCAGTACTTC
CDR3aa: CASSVAGAGEQYF

abundance: few
j_gene: TRBJ2-1
d_gene: NA
v_gene: TRBV12-3/TRBV12-4
CDR3nt: TGTGCCAGCAGATACTACGATGAGCAGTTCTTC
CDR3aa: CASRYYDEQFF

abundance: NA
j_gene: TRBJ1-4
d_gene: NA
v_gene: TRBV18
CDR3nt: TGTGCCAGCTCAGACAGAACACCAGAAAAACTGTTTTTT
CDR3aa: CASSDRTPEKLFF

abundance: NA
j_gene: TRBJ1-1
d_gene: NA
v_gene: TRBV7-9
CDR3nt: TGTGCCAGCAGCTTATCCTCAGTCGACACTGAAGCTTTCTTT
CDR3aa: CASSLSSVDTEAFF

abundance: NA
j_gene: TRBJ2-7
d_gene: TRBD1
v_gene: TRBV18
CDR3nt: TGTGCCAGCTCACCGGGCGGGACAGGGGGCGTTCACGAGCAGTACTTC
CDR3aa: CASSPGGTGGVHEQYF

abundance: few
j_gene: TRBJ2-7
d_gene: NA
v_gene: TRBV6-6
CDR3nt: TGTGCCAGCAGTCCTCCAGACACTATGACCTACGAGCAGTACTTC
CDR3aa: CASSPPDTMTYEQYF

abundance: few
j_gene: TRBJ2-1
d_gene: TRBD1
v_gene: TRBV29-1
CDR3nt: TGCAGCGTTGTCGGACAGGGCTACTACAATGAGCAGTTCTTC
CDR3aa: CSVVGQGYYNEQFF

abundance: few
j_gene: TRBJ2-3
d_gene: NA
v_gene: TRBV12-3/TRBV12-4
CDR3nt: TGTGCCAGCAGTTTTCTGGGCGGCACAGATACGCAGTATTTT
CDR3aa: CASSFLGGTDTQYF

abundance: few
j_gene: TRBJ1-2
d_gene: TRBD1
v_gene: TRBV7-2
CDR3nt: TGTGCCAGCGCCTGGACAGGGAGTGAAATTAACTATGGCTACACCTTC
CDR3aa: CASAWTGSEINYGYTF

abundance: many
j_gene: TRBJ2-3
d_gene: NA
v_gene: TRBV3-1
CDR3nt: TGTGCCAGCAGCCTGGGGGCGGGCACAGATACGCAGTATTTT
CDR3aa: CASSLGAGTDTQYF

abundance: few
j_gene: TRBJ2-3
d_gene: TRBD2
v_gene: TRBV27
CDR3nt: TGTGCCAGCAGTTTACTCCGGGGGGGCAGGACAGATACGCAGTATTTT
CDR3aa: CASSLLRGGRTDTQYF

abundance: NA
j_gene: TRBJ2-1
d_gene: NA
v_gene: TRBV4-2
CDR3nt: TGTGCCAGCAGCCAAGAGGGAGTCGGGAGTAGATGGAATGAGCAGTTCTTC
CDR3aa: CASSQEGVGSRWNEQFF

abundance: many
j_gene: TRBJ2-5
d_gene: NA
v_gene: TRBV7-9
CDR3nt: TGTGCCAGCAGCTCCTTCCTTAGGGAGACCCAGTACTTC
CDR3aa: CASSSFLRETQYF

abundance: NA
j_gene: TRBJ2-5
d_gene: NA
v_gene: TRBV7-2
CDR3nt: TGTGCCAGCAGCTTAGACCCAGCGGTGGGGACCCAGTACTTC
CDR3aa: CASSLDPAVGTQYF

abundance: NA
j_gene: TRBJ2-7
d_gene: TRBD1
v_gene: TRBV13
CDR3nt: TGTGCCAGCAGCGACCGGACAGGGGGCTACGAGCAGTACTTC
CDR3aa: CASSDRTGGYEQYF

abundance: few
j_gene: TRBJ2-1
d_gene: NA
v_gene: TRBV12-3/TRBV12-4
CDR3nt: TGTGCCAGCAGCCTGAAAAGTTACTACAATGAGCAGTTCTTC
CDR3aa: CASSLKSYYNEQFF

abundance: few
j_gene: TRBJ2-1
d_gene: TRBD2
v_gene: TRBV11-3
CDR3nt: TGTGCCAGCAGCTCGATCCCTAGCGGGGGCCCCGAGCAGTTCTTC
CDR3aa: CASSSIPSGGPEQFF

abundance: NA
j_gene: TRBJ2-1
d_gene: NA
v_gene: TRBV7-3
CDR3nt: TGTGCCAGCAGCCCGCCAGACCTGACTGAGCAGTTCTTC
CDR3aa: CASSPPDLTEQFF

abundance: few
j_gene: TRBJ2-3
d_gene: NA
v_gene: TRBV7-2
CDR3nt: TGTGCCAGCAGCTTAGAAAGGCGGGTCGGGGGTCATACGCAGTATTTT
CDR3aa: CASSLERRVGGHTQYF

abundance: NA
j_gene: TRBJ2-1
d_gene: TRBD2
v_gene: TRBV12-3/TRBV12-4
CDR3nt: TGTGCCAGCAGACCCATTGCGGGGGGGCCCAACAATGAGCAGTTCTTC
CDR3aa: CASRPIAGGPNNEQFF

abundance: few
j_gene: TRBJ2-7
d_gene: NA
v_gene: TRBV27
CDR3nt: TGTGCCAGCAGTTTAAGAGGGAGCAACGAGCAGTACTTC
CDR3aa: CASSLRGSNEQYF

abundance: few
j_gene: TRBJ2-3
d_gene: TRBD2
v_gene: TRBV5-1
CDR3nt: TGCGCCAGCAGCATGGTGACTAGCGGGGGGAACGGAGATACGCAGTATTTT
CDR3aa: CASSMVTSGGNGDTQYF

abundance: few
j_gene: TRBJ1-6
d_gene: TRBD1
v_gene: TRBV14
CDR3nt: TGTGCCAGCAGCCAAGGGTTGGACAGGGGCAATTCACCCCTCCACTTT
CDR3aa: CASSQGLDRGNSPLHF

abundance: NA
j_gene: TRBJ1-2
d_gene: NA
v_gene: TRBV4-1
CDR3nt: TGCGCCAGCAGCCCCCCAGGGGAATATGGCTACACCTTC
CDR3aa: CASSPPGEYGYTF

abundance: few
j_gene: TRBJ2-6
d_gene: TRBD1
v_gene: TRBV5-1
CDR3nt: TGCGCCAGCAGCAGTCCCCCCTGGCCGGGACAGGGCTTCGCTGGGGCCAACGTCCTGACTTTC
CDR3aa: CASSSPPWPGQGFAGANVLTF

abundance: few
j_gene: TRBJ2-5
d_gene: TRBD2
v_gene: TRBV10-3
CDR3nt: TGTGCCATCAGCCGACTAGCGGGGGACCTGTCTCAAGAGACCCAGTACTTC
CDR3aa: CAISRLAGDLSQETQYF

abundance: NA
j_gene: TRBJ2-2
d_gene: NA
v_gene: TRBV11-2
CDR3nt: TGTGCCAGCGGAGCAAGGGGGTTGATCGGGGAGCTGTTTTTT
CDR3aa: CASGARGLIGELFF

abundance: many
j_gene: TRBJ2-1
d_gene: TRBD2
v_gene: TRBV7-9
CDR3nt: TGTGCCAGCAGCTTAGGGGCTAGCGGGAGTAGGAATGAGCAGTTCTTC
CDR3aa: CASSLGASGSRNEQFF

abundance: few
j_gene: TRBJ2-7
d_gene: TRBD2
v_gene: TRBV5-1
CDR3nt: TGCGCCAGCAGCTTGGTCGGGGGGGCCGTCGAAGAGCAGTACTTC
CDR3aa: CASSLVGGAVEEQYF

abundance: NA
j_gene: TRBJ2-1
d_gene: TRBD1
v_gene: TRBV7-6
CDR3nt: TGTGCCAGCAGCTTAGCCGGGACAGGGGAGACGAACTCCTACAATGAGCAGTTCTTC
CDR3aa: CASSLAGTGETNSYNEQFF

abundance: NA
j_gene: TRBJ1-2
d_gene: NA
v_gene: TRBV5-5
CDR3nt: TGTGCCAGCAGCTTCGGGGCAGGGGTTAACTATGGCTACACCTTC
CDR3aa: CASSFGAGVNYGYTF

abundance: NA
j_gene: TRBJ2-5
d_gene: NA
v_gene: TRBV7-9
CDR3nt: TGTGCCAGCAGCAAAAGGGCCCTAAGGGAGACCCAGTACTTC
CDR3aa: CASSKRALRETQYF

abundance: NA
j_gene: TRBJ2-3
d_gene: NA
v_gene: TRBV12-3/TRBV12-4
CDR3nt: TGTGCCAGCACCCCATGGCGAGATACGCAGTATTTT
CDR3aa: CASTPWRDTQYF

abundance: NA
j_gene: TRBJ1-2
d_gene: TRBD1
v_gene: TRBV20-1
CDR3nt: TGCAGTGCTAGGGATGGGGGACAGATACTCAACTATGGCTACACCTTC
CDR3aa: CSARDGGQILNYGYTF

abundance: NA
j_gene: TRBJ1-1
d_gene: NA
v_gene: TRBV12-3/TRBV12-4
CDR3nt: TGTGCCAGCAGTTTCGACACTGAAGCTTTCTTT
CDR3aa: CASSFDTEAFF

abundance: NA
j_gene: TRBJ1-3
d_gene: NA
v_gene: TRBV15
CDR3nt: TGTGCCACCAGCAGAGTCGCCTCCGGGGTAGGAAACACCATATATTTT
CDR3aa: CATSRVASGVGNTIYF

abundance: few
j_gene: TRBJ1-6
d_gene: NA
v_gene: TRBV3-1
CDR3nt: TGTGCCAGCAGCCAGAGAAGTAATTCACCCCTCCACTTT
CDR3aa: CASSQRSNSPLHF

abundance: many
j_gene: TRBJ2-1
d_gene: TRBD2
v_gene: TRBV4-3
CDR3nt: TGCGCCAGCAGCCTCGGGACTAGCGGGAGCGGTAGCGATGAGCAGTTCTTC
CDR3aa: CASSLGTSGSGSDEQFF

abundance: NA
j_gene: TRBJ2-1
d_gene: NA
v_gene: TRBV7-9
CDR3nt: TGTGCCAGCAGCACCCGTCGCTCGGGGGAAGAGCACTTCTTC
CDR3aa: CASSTRRSGEEHFF

abundance: NA
j_gene: TRBJ1-4
d_gene: NA
v_gene: TRBV29-1
CDR3nt: TGCAGCGTTGAGGGGACAATAGGTGAAAAACTGTTTTTT
CDR3aa: CSVEGTIGEKLFF

abundance: once
j_gene: TRBJ1-1
d_gene: NA
v_gene: TRBV12-3/TRBV12-4
CDR3nt: TGTGCCAGCAGCAATGAGTTTGGAGCTTTCTTT
CDR3aa: CASSNEFGAFF

abundance: NA
j_gene: TRBJ1-4
d_gene: NA
v_gene: TRBV24-1
CDR3nt: TGTGCCACCAGTGATCCCTCGGACATTAATGAAAAACTGTTTTTT
CDR3aa: CATSDPSDINEKLFF

abundance: NA
j_gene: TRBJ2-6
d_gene: TRBD1
v_gene: TRBV6-2/TRBV6-3
CDR3nt: TGTGCCAGCAGTCTGCGACAGGGGGCACCTGGGGCCAACGTCCTGACTTTC
CDR3aa: CASSLRQGAPGANVLTF

abundance: NA
j_gene: TRBJ2-1
d_gene: TRBD2
v_gene: TRBV19
CDR3nt: TGTGCCAGTACCTTAAGCGGGAGTGGCCACAATGAGCAGTTCTTC
CDR3aa: CASTLSGSGHNEQFF

abundance: NA
j_gene: TRBJ1-2
d_gene: NA
v_gene: TRBV7-3
CDR3nt: TGTGCCAGCAGCTTAACAACAGGCAAGGAGACATATAACTATGGCTACACCTTC
CDR3aa: CASSLTTGKETYNYGYTF

abundance: NA
j_gene: TRBJ2-1
d_gene: NA
v_gene: TRBV12-3/TRBV12-4
CDR3nt: TGTGCCAGCAGTTTAGCGTTAGGGAGTGAGCAGTTCTTC
CDR3aa: CASSLALGSEQFF

abundance: few
j_gene: TRBJ2-6
d_gene: NA
v_gene: TRBV12-3/TRBV12-4
CDR3nt: TGTGCCAGCAGTTTGGACGGGGCCAACGTCCTGACTTTC
CDR3aa: CASSLDGANVLTF

abundance: few
j_gene: TRBJ1-2
d_gene: TRBD1
v_gene: TRBV12-3/TRBV12-4
CDR3nt: TGTGCCAGCAGTCCGCGGACAGGGGTCGGCTACACCTTC
CDR3aa: CASSPRTGVGYTF